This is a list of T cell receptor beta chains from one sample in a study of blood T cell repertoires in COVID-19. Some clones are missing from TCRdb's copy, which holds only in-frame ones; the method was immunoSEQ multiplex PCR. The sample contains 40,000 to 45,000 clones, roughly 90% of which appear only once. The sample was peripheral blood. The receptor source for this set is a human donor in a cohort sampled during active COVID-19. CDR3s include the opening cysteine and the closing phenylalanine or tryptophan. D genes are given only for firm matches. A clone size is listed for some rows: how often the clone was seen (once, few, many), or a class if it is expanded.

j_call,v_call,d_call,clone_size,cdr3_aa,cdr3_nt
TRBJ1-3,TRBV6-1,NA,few,CASSEGPRQPSGNTIYF,TGTGCCAGCAGTGAAGGACCCAGACAACCCTCTGGAAACACCATATATTTT
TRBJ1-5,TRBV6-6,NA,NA,CASSYSIGTHQPQHF,TGTGCCAGCAGTTACTCGATCGGTACCCATCAGCCCCAGCATTTT
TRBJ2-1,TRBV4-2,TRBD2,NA,CASSRGTSPYNEQFF,TGTGCCAGCAGCCGCGGGACTAGCCCCTACAATGAGCAGTTCTTC
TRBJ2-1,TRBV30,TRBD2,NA,CAWSVYLAGGNEQFF,TGTGCCTGGAGTGTTTACCTAGCGGGTGGCAATGAGCAGTTCTTC
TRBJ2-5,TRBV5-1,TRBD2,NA,CASSYGLAEETQYF,TGCGCCAGCAGCTACGGACTAGCGGAGGAGACCCAGTACTTC
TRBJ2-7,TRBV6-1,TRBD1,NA,CASSEGTGLGEQYF,TGTGCCAGCAGTGAAGGGACAGGGTTAGGGGAGCAGTACTTC
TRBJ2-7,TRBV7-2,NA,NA,CASSLLPGELYEQYF,TGTGCCAGCAGCTTATTACCAGGGGAACTCTACGAGCAGTACTTC
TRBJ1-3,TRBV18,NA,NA,CASSPDSSGNTIYF,TGTGCCAGCTCACCGGACAGCTCTGGAAACACCATATATTTT
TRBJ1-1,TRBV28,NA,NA,CASSFVRSHNTEAFF,TGTGCCAGCAGTTTTGTACGCAGTCATAACACTGAAGCTTTCTTT
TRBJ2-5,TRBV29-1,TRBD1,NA,CSVGEQGSQETQYF,TGCAGCGTAGGAGAACAGGGGTCCCAAGAGACCCAGTACTTC
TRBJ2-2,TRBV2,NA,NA,CASNKQNTGELFF,TGTGCCAGCAACAAACAGAACACCGGGGAGCTGTTTTTT
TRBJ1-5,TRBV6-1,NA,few,CASSESRVRENQPQHF,TGTGCCAGCAGTGAATCCCGCGTGAGAGAAAATCAGCCCCAGCATTTT
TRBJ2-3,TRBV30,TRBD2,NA,CAWSGWGDVTSGRTDTQYF,TGTGCCTGGAGTGGATGGGGGGATGTGACTAGCGGGAGAACAGATACGCAGTATTTT
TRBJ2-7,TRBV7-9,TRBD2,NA,CASSLVKRESHEQYF,TGTGCCAGCAGCTTAGTAAAGCGGGAGTCGCACGAGCAGTACTTC
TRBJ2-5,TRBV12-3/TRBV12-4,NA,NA,CASSFSQQETQYF,TGTGCCAGCAGTTTCAGTCAGCAAGAGACCCAGTACTTC
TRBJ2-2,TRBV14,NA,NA,CASSPTRVTGELFF,TGTGCCAGCAGCCCAACTAGGGTCACCGGGGAGCTGTTTTTT
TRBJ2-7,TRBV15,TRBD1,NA,CATSRGQGSSYEQYF,TGTGCCACCAGCAGAGGACAGGGCAGCTCCTACGAGCAGTACTTC
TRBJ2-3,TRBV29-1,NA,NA,CSVDYGGSTDTQYF,TGCAGCGTCGACTACGGGGGAAGCACAGATACGCAGTATTTT
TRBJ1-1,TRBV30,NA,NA,CAWSVLTGKDTEAFF,TGTGCCTGGAGTGTCCTCACAGGGAAGGACACTGAAGCTTTCTTT
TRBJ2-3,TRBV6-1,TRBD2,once,CASSEIAGAPDTQYF,TGTGCCAGCAGTGAAATAGCGGGAGCCCCAGATACGCAGTATTTT
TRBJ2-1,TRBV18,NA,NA,CASSPGLRLDKNEQFF,TGTGCCAGCTCACCAGGGTTGCGTCTAGATAAGAATGAGCAGTTCTTC
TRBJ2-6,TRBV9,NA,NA,CASSVRGSAPDSGANVLTF,TGTGCCAGCAGCGTTCGGGGTTCGGCTCCCGACTCTGGGGCCAACGTCCTGACTTTC
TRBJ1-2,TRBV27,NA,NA,CASTRLQGSNYGYTF,TGTGCCAGCACCCGCTTGCAGGGTTCTAACTATGGCTACACCTTC
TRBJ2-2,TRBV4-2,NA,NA,CASSHFDTTGELFF,TGTGCCAGCAGCCATTTCGACACCACCGGGGAGCTGTTTTTT
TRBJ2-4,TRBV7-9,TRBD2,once,CASSEGTSGGSLAKNIQYF,TGTGCCAGCAGCGAAGGGACTAGCGGGGGCTCCCTAGCCAAAAACATTCAGTACTTC
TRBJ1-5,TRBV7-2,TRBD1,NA,CASRQDREGDNQPQHF,TGTGCCAGCAGACAAGACAGGGAAGGGGACAATCAGCCCCAGCATTTT
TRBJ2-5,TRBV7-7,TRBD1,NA,CASSRQGGETQYF,TGTGCCAGCAGCCGACAGGGTGGGGAGACCCAGTACTTC
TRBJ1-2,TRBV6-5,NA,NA,CASSYSTANYGYTF,TGTGCCAGCAGTTACTCGACAGCCAACTATGGCTACACCTTC
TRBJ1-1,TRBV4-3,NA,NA,CASSQARYPATEAFF,TGCGCCAGCAGCCAAGCCCGGTACCCCGCCACTGAAGCTTTCTTT
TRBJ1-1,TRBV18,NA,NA,CASSPPVVGGEAFF,TGTGCCAGCTCACCACCGGTAGTGGGGGGGGAAGCTTTCTTT
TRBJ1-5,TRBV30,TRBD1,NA,CAWSPTGYRNQPQHF,TGTGCCTGGAGTCCGACAGGGTATAGGAATCAGCCCCAGCATTTT
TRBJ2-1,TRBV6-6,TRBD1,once,CASSSGQTYNEQFF,TGTGCCAGCAGTTCGGGACAGACCTACAATGAGCAGTTCTTC
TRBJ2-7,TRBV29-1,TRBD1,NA,CSVHVTGGSYEQYF,TGCAGCGTTCACGTGACAGGGGGGTCCTACGAGCAGTACTTC
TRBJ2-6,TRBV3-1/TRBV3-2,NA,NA,CASSLSPGAPGANVLTF,TGTGCCAGCAGCCTTTCTCCGGGAGCCCCTGGGGCCAACGTCCTGACTTTC
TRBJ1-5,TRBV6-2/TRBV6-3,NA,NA,CASSLRGSNQPQHF,TGTGCCAGCAGTTTAAGGGGGAGCAATCAGCCCCAGCATTTT
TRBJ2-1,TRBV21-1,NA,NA,CASSKDPTSGRPSSYNEQFF,TGTGCCAGCAGCAAAGATCCGACTAGCGGGAGGCCTAGCTCCTACAATGAGCAGTTCTTC
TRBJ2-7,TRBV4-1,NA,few,CASSQDRGIYEQYF,TGCGCCAGCAGCCAAGATCGAGGGATCTACGAGCAGTACTTC
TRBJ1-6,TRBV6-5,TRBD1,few,CASSYGGTGPNSPLHF,TGTGCCAGCAGTTACGGGGGGACAGGACCTAATTCACCCCTCCACTTT
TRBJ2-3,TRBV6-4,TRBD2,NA,CASSRLAAAPDTQYF,TGTGCCAGCTCTCGACTAGCGGCAGCACCGGATACGCAGTATTTT
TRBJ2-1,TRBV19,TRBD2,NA,CASIDGGASGSGNEQFF,TGTGCCAGTATCGATGGAGGGGCTAGCGGGAGTGGTAATGAGCAGTTCTTC
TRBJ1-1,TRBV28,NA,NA,CASSSPLTEAFF,TGTGCCAGCAGTTCCCCTTTAACTGAAGCTTTCTTT
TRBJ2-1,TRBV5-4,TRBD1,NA,CASSWTGGSYNEQFF,TGTGCCAGCAGCTGGACAGGGGGCAGCTACAATGAGCAGTTCTTC
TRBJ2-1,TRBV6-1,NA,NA,CASSAATSITEQFF,TGTGCCAGCAGTGCAGCGACTAGTATCACTGAGCAGTTCTTC
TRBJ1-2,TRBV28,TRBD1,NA,CASSFRQGSGYTF,TGTGCCAGCAGTTTTAGACAGGGGAGCGGCTACACCTTC
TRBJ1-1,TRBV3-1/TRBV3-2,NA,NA,CASSQVGFYTEAFF,TGTGCCAGCAGCCAAGTCGGGTTTTACACTGAAGCTTTCTTT